This T cell receptor (beta chain) was profiled in a study of OX40 agonist ivuxolimab in advanced cancers. Findings of the study overall: Some nonresponders likewise displayed low normalized T-cell clonal expansion. Mean expanded clone counts were higher in CD8+ than CD4+ T cells.

Method: immunoSEQ multiplex PCR; TCRdb's copy keeps in-frame clones and lacks some. Seen here are approximately 70,000 clones, around nine tenths observed once, and the top ten hold approximately 2.1%. The timepoints at which blood was sampled were baseline, cycle 4 day 1, and cycle 7 day 1. For this clone: Its antigen is still unknown.

The CDR3 is 16 residues long. V lost 7 bases to trimming and J lost 7 bases, with 25 bases between them. From germline, CDR1 is LNHDA and CDR2 SQIVND (reference sequence). Specimen: CD4+ or CD8+ T cells sorted from blood, collected in a trial of the OX40 agonist ivuxolimab. The TCR was taken from an adult with an advanced solid tumor such as melanoma, head and neck, liver or kidney cancer. The chain uses TRBV19 and TRBJ1-1; D is unclear. The CDR3 loop is CASIPTRTPNGIEAFF. As DNA, the CDR3 is TGTGCCAGTATTCCTACCAGGACCCCCAACGGCATTGAAGCTTTCTTT. The full variable domain, rest sourced from reference TRBV19 and TRBJ1-1, is DGGITQSPKYLFRKEGQNVTLSCEQNLNHDAMYWYRQDPGQGLRLIYYSQIVNDFQKGDIAEGYSVSREKKESFPLTVTSAQKNPTAFYLCASIPTRTPNGIEAFFGQGTRLTVV.